This is a list of T cell receptor beta chains from one sample in a study of blood T cells in healthy people across ages. One entry per CDR3 protein, called by TCRdb with MiXCR from the 5' RACE reads. The sample yields nearly 800,000 distinct CDR3 sequences, around 25% seen once. These data also featured in a second study, about T cells of mothers and their children.

Sequencing was performed on blood. Receptors originate from a boy between 10 and 17 years old in good health. CDR3s include the opening cysteine and the closing phenylalanine or tryptophan. Fields, in order: V gene, D gene, clone size, J gene, CDR3 DNA, CDR3 protein. D genes are given only for firm matches. Clone size is not always given. Where it is, it says once, few, many or a class for expanded clones.

TRBV4-3	-	few	TRBJ2-7	TGCGCCAGCAGCCAAGATACTACGATGGGAGACTTGGCCTACGAGCAGTACTTC	CASSQDTTMGDLAYEQYF
TRBV29-1	-	few	TRBJ2-7	TGCAGCGTGGACACGACAGAGAACGAGCAGTACTTC	CSVDTTENEQYF
TRBV6-5	TRBD1	few	TRBJ1-4	TGTGCCAGCAGTTACGGGAGACAGGGTAATGAAAAACTGTTTTTT	CASSYGRQGNEKLFF
TRBV15	TRBD1	-	TRBJ2-5	TGTGCCACCAGCAGCACAGGGGGCCTAGGAGAGACCCAGTACTTC	CATSSTGGLGETQYF
TRBV6-5	-	few	TRBJ2-1	TGTGCCAGCAGTTACTCGAGCCCTGAGCAGTTCTTC	CASSYSSPEQFF
TRBV6-5	-	-	TRBJ2-7	TGTGCCAGCCAATCAACAGGAGCCTACTACGAGCAGTGCTTC	CASQSTGAYYEQCF
TRBV7-2	-	-	TRBJ2-5	TGTGCCAGCAGCTTGCGTTCCGGGCAAGAGACCCAGTACTTC	CASSLRSGQETQYF
TRBV11-1	-	few	TRBJ2-1	TGTGCCAGCAGCTTTGAGGATCGTCATGAGCAGTTCTTC	CASSFEDRHEQFF
TRBV7-7	TRBD1	-	TRBJ2-5	TGTGCTAGCAGCTTAGGTTCAGGGGGCTCTGAGACCCAGTACTTC	CASSLGSGGSETQYF
TRBV4-3	-	-	TRBJ2-7	TGCGCCAGCAGCCTCTCCCTGGAGAGCTCCTACGAGCAGTACTTC	CASSLSLESSYEQYF
TRBV7-8	TRBD2	few	TRBJ2-1	TGTGCCAGCAGCTTAGGACTAGCGGGTGTCTCCTACAATGAGCAGTTCTTC	CASSLGLAGVSYNEQFF
TRBV5-1	TRBD1	few	TRBJ1-1	TGCGCCAGCAGCGTGTCAGGGGGCACCACTGAAGCTTTCTTT	CASSVSGGTTEAFF
TRBV27	TRBD1	-	TRBJ2-1	TGTGCCAGCAGTTTACCCCGGACAGGGGGCCATGAGCAGTTCTTC	CASSLPRTGGHEQFF
TRBV5-6	-	-	TRBJ1-5	TGTGCCAGCAGCTTGGCCCTTGGAGGGATTAGTCACAATCAGCCCCAGCATTTT	CASSLALGGISHNQPQHF
TRBV6-4	-	few	TRBJ2-3	TGTGCCAGCGCTCGGCGGGGTGTGGAAGATACGCAGTATTTT	CASARRGVEDTQYF
TRBV20-1	TRBD2	-	TRBJ2-1	TGCAGCGCACTAGCGGCTAGCAATGAGCAGTTCTTC	CSALAASNEQFF
TRBV27	-	-	TRBJ2-7	TGTGCCAGCAAAACGGATTCCTACGAGCAGTACTTC	CASKTDSYEQYF
TRBV5-1	-	-	TRBJ2-3	TGCGCCAGCAGCTTCGACGGAGATACGCAGTATTTT	CASSFDGDTQYF
TRBV12-3/TRBV12-4	-	-	TRBJ1-4	TGTGCCAGCGCGCAGGGGTATGGTGAAAAACTGTTTTTT	CASAQGYGEKLFF
TRBV5-1	-	once	TRBJ1-1	TGCGCCAGCACAGGAAACAGGATGAACACTGAAGCTTTCTTT	CASTGNRMNTEAFF
TRBV4-3	-	few	TRBJ1-4	TGCGCCAGCAGCCAAGAAACGGATCTTAATGAAAAACTGTTTTTT	CASSQETDLNEKLFF
TRBV2	TRBD1	-	TRBJ1-2	TGTGCCAGCAGCGGACAGGGGGCTGGTGGCTACACCTTC	CASSGQGAGGYTF
TRBV20-1	-	-	TRBJ2-4	TGCAGTGCTAGGCCCATGCTCGGAGCAGGGGTAATTCAGTACTTC	CSARPMLGAGVIQYF
TRBV30	TRBD1	few	TRBJ2-7	TGTGCCTGGAGCCATGGACAGGGGGCCAAAGAGCAGTACTTC	CAWSHGQGAKEQYF
TRBV4-3	TRBD2	-	TRBJ2-1	TGCGCCAGCAGCCATGACCGAAGCGGGAGCTCCTACAATGAGCAGTTCTTC	CASSHDRSGSSYNEQFF
TRBV2	-	-	TRBJ1-1	TGTGCCAGTTTCACTGAAGCTTTCTTT	CASFTEAFF
TRBV30	-	few	TRBJ2-2	TGTGCCCTGACAGGTCGGACCGGGGAGCTGTTTTTT	CALTGRTGELFF
TRBV7-3	-	few	TRBJ2-5	TGTGCCAGCAGCTTAGGGGGGGGCCCAGAGACCCAGTACTTC	CASSLGGGPETQYF
TRBV29-1	-	-	TRBJ2-2	TGCAGCGTTGAGCCCAGGAACACCGGGGAGCTGTTTTTT	CSVEPRNTGELFF
TRBV6-2/TRBV6-3	TRBD2	-	TRBJ2-6	TGTGCCAGCAGTTACTGGGGACTAGCGGCCTCTGGGGCCAACGTCCTGACTTTC	CASSYWGLAASGANVLTF
TRBV2	-	many	TRBJ2-7	TGTGCCACCCTAACCCAGGGAACTCCGGGCGAGCAGTACTTC	CATLTQGTPGEQYF
TRBV6-4	-	-	TRBJ1-4	TGTGCCAGCAGTGACTCTGACAATGAAAAACTGTTTTTT	CASSDSDNEKLFF
TRBV28	-	-	TRBJ2-5	TGTACCACCAGTGTTGGGGCAGACGGAACCTTAGGGACCCAGTACTTC	CTTSVGADGTLGTQYF
TRBV12-3/TRBV12-4	TRBD2	-	TRBJ2-5	TGTGCCAGCAGTTCCCGGGGGGGGACCCAGTACTTC	CASSSRGGTQYF
TRBV6-5	TRBD1	many	TRBJ2-5	TGTGCCAGCAGTTACTCGGGACAGGGGGGCGCGGAGACCCAGTACTTC	CASSYSGQGGAETQYF
TRBV29-1	-	few	TRBJ2-7	TGCAGCGTCATTCACAGGAGCTCCTACGAGCAGTACTTC	CSVIHRSSYEQYF
TRBV7-9	TRBD1	-	TRBJ2-5	TGTACCAGCAGCTTAGGGACAGGGATTCAAGAGACCCAGTACTTC	CTSSLGTGIQETQYF
TRBV10-3	-	-	TRBJ2-7	TGTGCCATCAGTGAGTCGCTTGGGGGTTACGAGCAGTACTTC	CAISESLGGYEQYF
TRBV12-3/TRBV12-4	-	few	TRBJ2-7	TGTGCCAGCAGTCGGACTGACCGGGACTCGCAGTACTTC	CASSRTDRDSQYF
TRBV4-3	-	-	TRBJ2-5	TGCGCCAGCAGCCAGGAACTCGTCGTCGCGGGGACCCAGTACTTC	CASSQELVVAGTQYF